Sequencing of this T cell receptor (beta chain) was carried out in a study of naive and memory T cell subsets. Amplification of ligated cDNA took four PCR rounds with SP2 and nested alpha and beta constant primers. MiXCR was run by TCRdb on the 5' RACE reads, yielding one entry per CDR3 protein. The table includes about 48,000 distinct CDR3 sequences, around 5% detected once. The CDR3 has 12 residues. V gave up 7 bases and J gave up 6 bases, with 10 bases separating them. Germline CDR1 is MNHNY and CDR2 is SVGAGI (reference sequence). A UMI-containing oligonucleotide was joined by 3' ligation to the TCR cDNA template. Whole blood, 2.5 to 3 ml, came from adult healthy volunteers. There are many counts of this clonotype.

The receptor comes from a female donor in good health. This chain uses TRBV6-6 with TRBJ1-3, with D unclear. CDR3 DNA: TGTGCCAGCACCTCGACCCAAAACACCATATATTTT. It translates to CASTSTQNTIYF.